The clone carrying this T cell receptor (beta chain) showed up many times. Germline V lookup: CDR1 KGHSH, CDR2 LQKENI. The V gene lost 2 bases and the J gene lost 4 bases, with 5 bases spanning the gap. This CDR3 is 13 amino acids long. These data are taken from a study of CD8 T cells in ankylosing spondylitis. TCRdb fed the 5' RACE reads into MiXCR, producing one record per CDR3 protein. The sample yields more than 150,000 distinct CDR3 sequences, around 10% seen once. The rearrangement links TRBV18 to TRBJ2-2; D not resolved. This receptor was identified in a male donor with ankylosing spondylitis or in good health (not recorded which). Specimen: blood, either unsorted or a sorted T cell fraction (not recorded which). The CDR3 DNA reads as TGTGCCAGCTCACCATCCAGCACCGGGGAGCTGTTTTTT. It specifies CASSPSSTGELFF. The complete variable domain, with remaining parts taken from reference TRBV18 and TRBJ2-2, reads NAGVMQNPRHLVRRRGQEARLRCSPMKGHSHVYWYRQLPEEGLKFMVYLQKENIIDESGMPKERFSAEFPKEGPSILRIQQVVRGDSAAYFCASSPSSTGELFFGEGSRLTVL.